In this sample, the clone carrying this TCR beta chain turned up a few times. No antigen is known for it. The gene names given are mouse names. The CDR3 is cut off 4 residues early in the read; its end comes from the germline J gene. RNA extraction was followed by reverse transcription into cDNA, which acted as the sequencing template. Only in-frame clones appear in the TCRdb table, and some are missing; sequencing was by immunoSEQ multiplex PCR. In total the sample includes some 110,000 clones, none of them seen once. V trimming: 5 bases; J trimming: 3 bases; junction bases outside the gene matches: 5. CDR3 length: 16 amino acids. Per the germline V gene, CDR1 is NNHDY and CDR2 is SYVADS. These data are taken from a study of CD8+ T cells in alopecia areata. Study as a whole: Transfer of skin from approximately 6-12-month-old C3H/HeJ graft donors with spontaneous alopecia was made to roughly 6-11-week-old female C3H/HeJ mice.

Overall study results and limits: Whereas mice showed it more clearly, TCR sharing across patients was murkier, possibly because of HLA. Scalp sequencing also captures normal skin's resident alphabeta T cells. Affected scalp, especially in alopecia totalis/universalis, had a higher clonality than normal scalp did.

Sequenced material: lesional skin. This receptor was taken from a C3H/HeJ mouse with alopecia areata. MHC haplotype of the mouse line: H2-k. The V call is TRBV13-3, the J call TRBJ2-2; 12 nucleotides agree with TRBD2. CDR3 region: CASSPGLGGDTGQLYF. The sequenced part of the CDR3 DNA is TGTGCCAGCAGCCCGGGACTGGGGGGAGACACCGGG.